This T cell receptor (beta chain) was sequenced in a study of early T cells in non-severe SARS-CoV-2 infection. From the 5' RACE reads, TCRdb called clonotypes with MiXCR, one entry per CDR3 protein. In the table there are tens of thousands of distinct CDR3 sequences, 5.5% of which are singletons. The sample holds many counts of this clonotype. With 4 bases clipped from V and 8 bases from J, the junction kept 11 bases outside the gene matches. The germline V gene encodes CDR1 MDHEN and CDR2 SYDVKM. There are 15 residues in the CDR3. This specimen consisted of whole blood, obtained at baseline. The genes are TRBV28 and TRBJ2-1; 7 nucleotides align to TRBD2. The clonotype was recovered from an adult who was a healthcare worker with PCR-confirmed SARS-CoV-2 infection or an uninfected control (not recorded which). CDR3 DNA sequence: TGTGCCAGCAGTTCCCTTGGGGCGGGAGATCATGAGCAGTTCTTC. This codes for CASSSLGAGDHEQFF.